This is a list of T cell receptor beta chains from one sample in a study of cytomegalovirus exposure and HLA in healthy donors. Libraries were prepared by immunoSEQ multiplex PCR; TCRdb keeps only in-frame clonotypes and omits some of them. This sample has 150,000 to 200,000 clones; 77% occur once, and the top ten carry roughly 7.5%. Sequences were obtained from PBMCs. The source of these receptors is a male donor in good health and CMV-seropositive. Each CDR3 is given with its conserved first and last residue. The D gene is left open where the match is weak. For some rows the clone size is stated as once, few or many, or as a class when expanded; others skip it.

abundance: .; v_gene: TRBV4-2; j_gene: TRBJ1-2; d_gene: .; CDR3aa: CASSVRGGDDGYTF; CDR3nt: TGTGCCAGCAGCGTACGAGGGGGAGATGACGGCTACACCTTC
abundance: few; v_gene: TRBV4-1; j_gene: TRBJ2-6; d_gene: TRBD1; CDR3aa: CASSHGDSNSGANVLTF; CDR3nt: TGCGCCAGCAGCCACGGGGACAGTAACTCTGGGGCCAACGTCCTGACTTTC
abundance: .; v_gene: TRBV25-1; j_gene: TRBJ1-5; d_gene: .; CDR3aa: CASSEGAGPLQPQHF; CDR3nt: TGTGCCAGCAGTGAGGGGGCAGGGCCCTTGCAGCCCCAGCATTTT
abundance: .; v_gene: TRBV5-6; j_gene: TRBJ1-1; d_gene: .; CDR3aa: CASSPPGEGNTEAFF; CDR3nt: TGTGCCAGCAGCCCTCCAGGGGAGGGGAACACTGAAGCTTTCTTT
abundance: once; v_gene: TRBV2; j_gene: TRBJ2-7; d_gene: TRBD2; CDR3aa: CASTESHGTTYEQYF; CDR3nt: TGTGCCAGTACCGAGTCTCACGGGACTACCTACGAGCAGTACTTC
abundance: .; v_gene: TRBV11-3; j_gene: TRBJ2-1; d_gene: TRBD1; CDR3aa: CASSLTGGSSYNEQFF; CDR3nt: TGTGCCAGCAGCTTGACAGGGGGGAGCTCCTACAATGAGCAGTTCTTC
abundance: once; v_gene: TRBV9; j_gene: TRBJ2-7; d_gene: TRBD2; CDR3aa: CASSVGGGEAYEQYF; CDR3nt: TGTGCCAGCAGCGTAGGCGGGGGAGAGGCCTACGAGCAGTACTTC
abundance: .; v_gene: TRBV10-1; j_gene: TRBJ2-7; d_gene: TRBD1; CDR3aa: CASSETGTGFYEQYF; CDR3nt: TGCGCCAGCAGTGAAACCGGGACAGGCTTTTACGAGCAGTACTTC
abundance: few; v_gene: TRBV2; j_gene: TRBJ1-2; d_gene: TRBD1; CDR3aa: CASSDYGTGSYGYTF; CDR3nt: TGTGCCAGCAGTGATTACGGGACAGGTTCCTATGGCTACACCTTC
abundance: .; v_gene: TRBV18; j_gene: TRBJ2-5; d_gene: .; CDR3aa: CASSQGGKETQYF; CDR3nt: TGTGCCAGCTCCCAAGGAGGCAAAGAGACCCAGTACTTC
abundance: .; v_gene: TRBV11-1; j_gene: TRBJ2-1; d_gene: TRBD2; CDR3aa: CASSFEASGANEQFF; CDR3nt: TGTGCCAGCAGCTTCGAGGCTAGCGGGGCCAATGAGCAGTTCTTC
abundance: few; v_gene: TRBV5-4; j_gene: TRBJ1-1; d_gene: .; CDR3aa: CASTWGTSTEAFF; CDR3nt: TGTGCCAGCACCTGGGGGACAAGCACTGAAGCTTTCTTT
abundance: .; v_gene: TRBV6-5; j_gene: TRBJ2-5; d_gene: .; CDR3aa: CASGRETQYF; CDR3nt: TGTGCCAGCGGTAGAGAGACCCAGTACTTC
abundance: .; v_gene: TRBV7-9; j_gene: TRBJ2-5; d_gene: .; CDR3aa: CASSLPTAKETQYF; CDR3nt: TGTGCCAGCAGCTTACCGACAGCCAAAGAGACCCAGTACTTC
abundance: .; v_gene: TRBV15; j_gene: TRBJ2-3; d_gene: TRBD2; CDR3aa: CATSREPGGPGDTQYF; CDR3nt: TGTGCCACCAGCAGAGAACCGGGGGGGCCGGGAGATACGCAGTATTTT
abundance: once; v_gene: TRBV2; j_gene: TRBJ2-2; d_gene: TRBD1; CDR3aa: CASRVDRVNTGELFF; CDR3nt: TGTGCCAGCAGAGTGGACAGGGTGAACACCGGGGAGCTGTTTTTT
abundance: .; v_gene: TRBV12-5; j_gene: TRBJ1-5; d_gene: TRBD1; CDR3aa: CASGLGGQEGYRPQHF; CDR3nt: TGTGCTAGTGGTTTGGGGGGACAGGAAGGGTATAGGCCCCAGCATTTT
abundance: .; v_gene: TRBV6-5; j_gene: TRBJ2-1; d_gene: TRBD2; CDR3aa: CASSRLAGLYNEQFF; CDR3nt: TGTGCCAGCAGTCGACTAGCGGGACTTTACAATGAGCAGTTCTTC
abundance: few; v_gene: TRBV7-3; j_gene: TRBJ1-1; d_gene: .; CDR3aa: CASSSTPTTGGTEAFF; CDR3nt: TGTGCCAGCAGCTCAACTCCCACGACGGGGGGCACTGAAGCTTTCTTT
abundance: .; v_gene: TRBV11-2; j_gene: TRBJ2-5; d_gene: .; CDR3aa: CASSSQGRPGQETQYF; CDR3nt: TGTGCCAGCAGCTCCCAGGGAAGACCAGGCCAAGAGACCCAGTACTTC
abundance: .; v_gene: TRBV9; j_gene: TRBJ1-2; d_gene: .; CDR3aa: CASSAGLRGYTF; CDR3nt: TGTGCCAGCAGCGCCGGACTGAGGGGCTACACCTTC
abundance: .; v_gene: TRBV5-1; j_gene: TRBJ1-6; d_gene: TRBD1; CDR3aa: CASSVGTANSPLHF; CDR3nt: TGCGCCAGCAGCGTGGGGACAGCTAATTCACCCCTCCACTTT
abundance: .; v_gene: TRBV19; j_gene: TRBJ2-2; d_gene: .; CDR3aa: CASSMARARVNTGELFF; CDR3nt: TGTGCCAGTAGTATGGCTAGGGCCAGGGTAAACACCGGGGAGCTGTTTTTT
abundance: .; v_gene: TRBV5-4; j_gene: TRBJ1-6; d_gene: .; CDR3aa: CASSSGGGDLAPLHF; CDR3nt: TGTGCCAGCAGCTCGGGAGGGGGGGACCTTGCACCCCTCCACTTT
abundance: .; v_gene: TRBV27; j_gene: TRBJ1-5; d_gene: .; CDR3aa: CASSLGTPGQLMAPNQPQHF; CDR3nt: TGTGCCAGCAGTTTGGGGACTCCGGGCCAACTTATGGCTCCCAATCAGCCCCAGCATTTT